Listed below are T cell receptor beta chains from one sample, sequenced in a study of T cells after yellow fever vaccination. TCRdb reprocessed the 5' RACE reads with MiXCR, giving one entry per CDR3 protein. Of 200,000 to 300,000 distinct CDR3 sequences listed, 10% to 15% were seen once; the top ten hold roughly 0.5%. This sample comprised CD4+ T cells sorted from PBMCs, obtained 45 days after the yellow fever booster vaccination. All receptors derive from a man younger than 40 who received the YFV17D yellow fever vaccine. Both conserved end residues are part of each CDR3. D genes are given only for firm matches. Where a row states a size, it is once, few, many or the class of an expanded clone; other rows omit it.

v_call	clone_size	d_call	j_call	cdr3_nt	cdr3_aa
TRBV7-8	-	-	TRBJ2-7	TGTGCCAGCAGCTTAGTCGGACAGAAGGAAGAGCAGTACTTC	CASSLVGQKEEQYF
TRBV2	-	-	TRBJ2-5	TGTGCCAGCAAGACGAGGACAGCTCAAGAGACCCAGTACTTC	CASKTRTAQETQYF
TRBV7-2	-	TRBD2	TRBJ2-6	TGTGCCAGCAGCCCGGGACTAGCGGGAGTCTGGGCCAACGTCCTGACTTTC	CASSPGLAGVWANVLTF
TRBV29-1	-	TRBD1	TRBJ1-1	TGCAGCGCACAGGGGACCCCTGAAGCTTTCTTT	CSAQGTPEAFF
TRBV20-1	-	TRBD1	TRBJ1-2	TGCTGTGCTAGAGACACCGCCAGGGGGGCGCTGAACTATGGCTACACCTTC	CCARDTARGALNYGYTF
TRBV25-1	-	-	TRBJ2-1	TGTGCCAGCAGTGAAAATCCGACCGGACGGTACAATGAGCAGTTCTTC	CASSENPTGRYNEQFF
TRBV29-1	few	-	TRBJ2-3	TGCAGCGTTGGTAAATCCACAGATACGCAGTATTTT	CSVGKSTDTQYF
TRBV7-2	-	-	TRBJ2-7	TGTGCCAGCAGCGTCCGGGACTCTACCTCCTACGAGCAGTACTTC	CASSVRDSTSYEQYF
TRBV12-3/TRBV12-4	-	TRBD2	TRBJ2-7	TGTGCCAGCAGCCCCGTTAGCGGGAGGGTTGGATCCGAGCAGTACTTC	CASSPVSGRVGSEQYF
TRBV5-1	many	-	TRBJ2-1	TGCGCCAGCAGCTTGCACGTAGGGAGTCGGACGAATGAGCAGTTCTTC	CASSLHVGSRTNEQFF
TRBV7-2	-	TRBD2	TRBJ2-1	TGTGCCAGCAGCGAACTAGCGGGGGCCTCCTACAATGAGCAGTTCTTC	CASSELAGASYNEQFF
TRBV12-3/TRBV12-4	-	-	TRBJ2-5	TGTGCCAGCAGTGGTGGGTCCCAAGAGACCCAGTACTTC	CASSGGSQETQYF
TRBV9	few	-	TRBJ2-7	TGTGCCAGCAGCGGGGGCGGGACGGCCTCCTACGAGCAGTACTTC	CASSGGGTASYEQYF
TRBV5-1	-	-	TRBJ2-1	TGCGCCAGCAGCTTGGGACTCCCGGGACACTCCTACAATGAGCAGTTCTTC	CASSLGLPGHSYNEQFF
TRBV7-2	-	TRBD1	TRBJ2-7	TGTGCCAGCAGCTCGACAGGGGCGGGGGAGCAGTACTTC	CASSSTGAGEQYF
TRBV20-1	many	-	TRBJ2-3	TGCAGTGCCATAAGGGTTTTGAGCACAGATACGCAGTATTTT	CSAIRVLSTDTQYF
TRBV6-1	-	TRBD2	TRBJ2-7	TGTGCCAGCAGCGAAGCGGGAGCGGGCTCCTACGAGCAGTACTTC	CASSEAGAGSYEQYF
TRBV7-2	few	-	TRBJ1-4	TGTGCCAGCAGCATGAGGACCGTTAATCCTCTGGGGGAAAAACTGTTTTTT	CASSMRTVNPLGEKLFF
TRBV24-1	few	TRBD2	TRBJ2-3	TGTGCCACCAGTGACTGGACTAGCGGGAGCGTAGATACGCAGTATTTT	CATSDWTSGSVDTQYF
TRBV27	few	-	TRBJ2-6	TGTGCCAGCATGGGACCCCAGAGCTCTGGGGCCAACGTCCTGACTTTC	CASMGPQSSGANVLTF
TRBV20-1	few	-	TRBJ2-1	TGCAGTGCTAGAGACGGTTCCTACAATGAGCAGTTCTTC	CSARDGSYNEQFF
TRBV7-8	-	-	TRBJ1-1	TGTGCCAGCAGCTCGAACAGGAACACTGAAGCTTTCTTT	CASSSNRNTEAFF
TRBV2	few	-	TRBJ2-7	TGTGCCAGCAACCTGGGCCAGTACGAGCAGTACTTC	CASNLGQYEQYF
TRBV11-3	many	-	TRBJ2-1	TGTGCCAGCAGCATCGGCAATGAGCAGTTCTTC	CASSIGNEQFF
TRBV20-1	many	TRBD2	TRBJ2-1	TGCAGTGCTAAGAGCGGGAAGTCCTACAATGAGCAGTTCTTC	CSAKSGKSYNEQFF
TRBV20-1	-	-	TRBJ2-1	TGCAGTGCTAGCCTTACTAGTAGGGGTTTCCGCAATGAGCAGTTCTTC	CSASLTSRGFRNEQFF
TRBV28	few	-	TRBJ2-7	TGTGCCAGCAGTCTTCAGGGCCTCTACGAGCAGTACTTC	CASSLQGLYEQYF
TRBV7-2	-	-	TRBJ2-6	TGTGACAGCAGCTTAGGGCCTGGGGCCAACGTCCTGACTTTC	CDSSLGPGANVLTF
TRBV11-2	few	-	TRBJ2-7	TGTGCCAGCAGCTTAGATTGGACTGGCGGCGAGCAGTACTTC	CASSLDWTGGEQYF
TRBV12-3/TRBV12-4	few	TRBD1	TRBJ1-5	TGTGCCAGCAGGCCAGGGGGGTCTCAGCCCCAGCATTTT	CASRPGGSQPQHF
TRBV7-2	few	-	TRBJ1-2	TGTGCCAGCAGCCCCGGGACGAGCGGCTACACCTTC	CASSPGTSGYTF
TRBV18	-	-	TRBJ2-1	TGTGCCAGCTCACCCGGCCGCGACAATGAGCAGTTCTTC	CASSPGRDNEQFF
TRBV7-2	-	-	TRBJ2-7	TGTGCCAGCAAAATCGGAGGGAGATTCGACAACGAGCAGTACTTC	CASKIGGRFDNEQYF
TRBV5-1	-	-	TRBJ2-1	TGCGCCAGCAGCGGAGCGGGCAGCAATGAGCAGTTCTTC	CASSGAGSNEQFF
TRBV7-2	-	TRBD1	TRBJ2-2	TGTGCCAGCAGCCGACAGGGGACGAACACCGGGGAGCTGTTTTTT	CASSRQGTNTGELFF
TRBV7-2	few	TRBD1	TRBJ2-7	TGTGCCAGCAGCTTAGCCGTATCCGGGACAGGAGGATCGTACGAGCAGTACTTC	CASSLAVSGTGGSYEQYF
TRBV27	few	-	TRBJ2-1	TGTGCCAGCAGTTCCGGACTGATTAGGAACAATGAGCAGTTCTTC	CASSSGLIRNNEQFF
TRBV7-2	-	-	TRBJ2-3	TGTGCCAGCAGCCAAACAGGAGGGTCAGATACGCAGTATTTT	CASSQTGGSDTQYF
TRBV10-2	-	-	TRBJ1-1	TGCGCCAGCAGTGTTCAGATGAACACTGAAGCTTTCTTT	CASSVQMNTEAFF
TRBV12-3/TRBV12-4	-	-	TRBJ2-3	TGTGCCAGCAGCCTACACGGGACCCCGCCAGATACGCAGTATTTT	CASSLHGTPPDTQYF
TRBV19	few	-	TRBJ2-1	TGTGCCAGTAGTATTGGGGTCGCAGGGTTTGCTAATGAGCAGTTCTTC	CASSIGVAGFANEQFF
TRBV6-2/TRBV6-3	few	-	TRBJ2-7	TGTGCCAGCACCCGGGGAGAATCCTACGAGCAGTACTTC	CASTRGESYEQYF
TRBV20-1	few	-	TRBJ2-6	TGCAGTGCTGGCCCCACCTCTGGGGCCAACGTCCTGACTTTC	CSAGPTSGANVLTF
TRBV12-5	-	TRBD2	TRBJ2-2	TGTGCTAGTGGTCAGGGACTAGGAGGCACCGGGGAGCTGTTTTTT	CASGQGLGGTGELFF
TRBV28	-	TRBD2	TRBJ2-1	TGTGCCAGCAGTTTATCGGGAGGGAGAAGTGAGCAGTTCTTC	CASSLSGGRSEQFF
TRBV25-1	once	TRBD1	TRBJ1-5	TGTGCCAGCAGTCCTCAGGGGGTGGACAAACAGCCCCAGCATTTT	CASSPQGVDKQPQHF
TRBV20-1	-	-	TRBJ2-1	TGCAGTGCTCCAAATCGGGGTGATGAGCAGTTCTTC	CSAPNRGDEQFF
TRBV29-1	-	-	TRBJ2-1	TGCAGCGTCGATCAGTTTACCTCCTACAATGAGCAGTTCTTC	CSVDQFTSYNEQFF
TRBV7-9	few	TRBD2	TRBJ2-7	TGTGCCAGCAGCCCAGCGGGGCCTACCTACGAGCAGTACTTC	CASSPAGPTYEQYF